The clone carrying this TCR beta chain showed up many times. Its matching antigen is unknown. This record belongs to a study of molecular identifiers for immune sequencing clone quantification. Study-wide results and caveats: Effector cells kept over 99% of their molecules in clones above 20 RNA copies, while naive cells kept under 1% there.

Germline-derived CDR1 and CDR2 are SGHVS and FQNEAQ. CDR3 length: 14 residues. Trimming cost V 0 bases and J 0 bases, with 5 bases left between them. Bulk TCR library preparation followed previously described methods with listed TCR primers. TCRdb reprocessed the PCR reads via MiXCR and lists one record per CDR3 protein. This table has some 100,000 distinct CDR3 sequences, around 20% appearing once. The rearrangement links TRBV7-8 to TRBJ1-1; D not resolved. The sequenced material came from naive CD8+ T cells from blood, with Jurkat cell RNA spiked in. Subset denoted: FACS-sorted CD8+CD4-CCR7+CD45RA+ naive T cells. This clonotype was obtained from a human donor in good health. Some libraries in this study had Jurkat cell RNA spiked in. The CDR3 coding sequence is TGTGCCAGCAGCTTAGCAGATATGAACACTGAAGCTTTCTTT. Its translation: CASSLADMNTEAFF. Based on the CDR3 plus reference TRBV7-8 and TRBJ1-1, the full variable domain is GAGVSQSPRYKVAKRGQDVALRCDPISGHVSLFWYQQALGQGPEFLTYFQNEAQLDKSGLPSDRFFAERPEGSVSTLKIQRTQQEDSAVYLCASSLADMNTEAFFGQGTRLTVV.